Listed here are 31 T cell receptor beta chains from one sample, sequenced in a study of blood T cell repertoires in COVID-19. Sequencing was performed with immunoSEQ multiplex PCR; in TCRdb, only in-frame clones are kept and a portion is missing. The sample has roughly 280,000 clones, roughly 90% seen once. Material: peripheral blood. These receptors were obtained from a man between 25 and 39 years old with active or convalescent COVID-19.

This chain's CDR3 is CASSVDKRNYGYTF. CDR3 nucleotides: TGTGCCAGCAGCGTAGACAAGCGAAACTATGGCTACACCTTC. The chain has TRBV9 and TRBJ1-2; D remains unclear. The CDR3 length is 14 residues. The germline gives CDR1 SGDLS, CDR2 YYNGEE. V was clipped by 0 bases and J by 2 bases, with 8 bases between them. Full variable domain (rest looked up from reference TRBV9 and TRBJ1-2): DSGVTQTPKHLITATGQRVTLRCSPRSGDLSVYWYQQSLDQGLQFLIQYYNGEERAKGNILERFSAQQFPDLHSELNLSSLELGDSALYFCASSVDKRNYGYTFGSGTRLTVV.

This clone showed up just once. The genes are TRBV6-5 and TRBJ1-1, with TRBD1 matching over 7 bases. The germline gives CDR1 MNHEY, CDR2 SVGAGI. This CDR3 is built from 15 residues. The V and J ends lost 6 bases and 1 base, in that order; junction bases with no gene match: 8. The CDR3 DNA sequence: TGTGCCAGCAGCCTTTCTACAGGGGCGAACACTGAAGCTTTCTTT. It is translated as CASSLSTGANTEAFF.

The V call is TRBV5-8, the J call TRBJ1-6; TRBD1 is a possible D gene (5 bases). The germline V gene encodes CDR1 SGHTS and CDR2 YDEGEE. The CDR3 extends over 16 amino acids. The germline V and J ends were trimmed by 0 bases and 3 bases, with 10 bases remaining between them. The CDR3 loop reads CASSLGRGGYNSPLHF. CDR3 in DNA: TGTGCCAGCAGCTTGGGGCGGGGGGGCTATAATTCACCCCTCCACTTT.

This rearrangement joins TRBV5-1 to TRBJ2-2, with a weak D call TRBD2 (6 bases). This CDR3 is built from 13 residues. The germline CDR1 and CDR2 sequences are SGHRS and YFSETQ. The V end lost 0 bases, the J end lost 7 bases, and 7 bases lay between the germline ends. CDR3 sequence (DNA): TGCGCCAGCAGCTTGGACGGGAGCGGGGAGCTGTTTTTT. This gives the protein CASSLDGSGELFF.

This chain joins TRBV14 and TRBJ2-6; D is perhaps TRBD2 (5 bases). The CDR3 loop spans 18 amino acids. Trimming shortened V by 4 bases and J by 2 bases, and 18 bases separated the two germline ends. Germline-derived CDR1 and CDR2 are SGHDN and FVKESK. The CDR3 loop reads CASSLGGGKEPGANVLTF. CDR3 nucleotide sequence: TGTGCCAGCAGCCTAGGAGGAGGAAAGGAGCCTGGGGCCAACGTCCTGACTTTC.

This sequence joins TRBV5-6 and TRBJ1-2; weak D call: TRBD1 (6 bases). The CDR3 consists of 15 residues. Trimming removed 4 bases from V and 3 bases from J, with 16 bases in between. CDR1 is SGHDT, CDR2 YYEEEE, per germline. The CDR3 loop reads CASSTWDISYYGYTF. CDR3 bases: TGTGCCAGCAGCACCTGGGACATTTCCTACTATGGCTACACCTTC.

This chain connects TRBV7-9 to TRBJ1-2; no clear D. V gave up 5 bases and J gave up 5 bases, with 27 bases separating them. This CDR3 is 18 amino acids long. Germline lookup yields CDR1 SEHNR and CDR2 FQNEAQ (reference sequence). The CDR3 DNA follows: TGTGCCAGCAGCATCACTACAGTGGCGCTTTATGAGGGATATGGCTACACCTTC. It encodes CASSITTVALYEGYGYTF. The variable domain in full, with the rest retrieved from reference TRBV7-9 and TRBJ1-2, is DTGVSQNPRHKITKRGQNVTFRCDPISEHNRLYWYRQTLGQGPEFLTYFQNEAQLEKSRLLSDRFSAERPKGSFSTLEIQRTEQGDSAMYLCASSITTVALYEGYGYTFGSGTRLTVV.

The rearrangement joins TRBV6-6 to TRBJ1-6, with 7 bases identical to TRBD1. Germline lookup yields CDR1 MNHNY and CDR2 SVGAGI (reference sequence). The CDR3 extends over 15 amino acids. V lost 2 bases, J lost 5 bases, and 3 bases stayed unmatched. The CDR3 here is CASSYEGANNSPLHF. The CDR3 DNA reads TGTGCCAGCAGTTACGAGGGGGCGAATAATTCACCCCTCCACTTT.

The CDR3: CASVRTANTEAFF. CDR3 coding DNA: TGTGCCAGCGTACGGACAGCGAACACTGAAGCTTTCTTT. The chain uses TRBV2 and TRBJ1-1, with D possibly TRBD1 on 6 matching bases. Germline-derived CDR1 and CDR2 are SNHLY and FYNNEI. V lost 8 bases and J 1 base, leaving 11 bases between the germline ends. This CDR3 is 13 amino acids long.

CDR3 nucleotides: TGTGCCTGGACTACAGGGGGCCCTAATTCACCCCTCCACTTT. Translated, it gives CAWTTGGPNSPLHF. The chain joins TRBV30 to TRBJ1-6, with 9 bases matching TRBD1. The germline V gene encodes CDR1 GTSNPN and CDR2 SVGIG (reference sequence). CDR3 size: 14 residues. Losses at the gene ends were 4 bases for V and 6 bases for J; bases not matched to a gene: 4.

This chain joins TRBV19 and TRBJ1-2; D gene ambiguous. The germline V gene encodes CDR1 LNHDA and CDR2 SQIVND (reference sequence). The germline V and J ends were trimmed by 8 bases and 0 bases, with 16 bases remaining between them. This CDR3 is 15 amino acids long. In DNA form, the CDR3 reads TGTGCCAGTTCGAAAAACAGAGAAACTAACTATGGCTACACCTTC. Translated: CASSKNRETNYGYTF. Looking up the rest from reference TRBV19 and TRBJ1-2 gives the full variable domain: DGGITQSPKYLFRKEGQNVTLSCEQNLNHDAMYWYRQDPGQGLRLIYYSQIVNDFQKGDIAEGYSVSREKKESFPLTVTSAQKNPTAFYLCASSKNRETNYGYTFGSGTRLTVV.

This chain uses TRBV9 with TRBJ1-2; D remains ambiguous. CDR1 and CDR2 from the germline V gene are SGDLS and YYNGEE. Trimming left V 3 bases short and J 4 bases short, with 7 bases between. There are 12 residues in the CDR3. The CDR3: CASSGGIYGYTF. The CDR3 bases are TGTGCCAGCAGCGGAGGGATCTATGGCTACACCTTC.

The chain has TRBV7-9 and TRBJ1-2, with 11 bases fitting TRBD1. The V gene's germline CDR1 is SEHNR and CDR2 FQNEAQ (reference sequence). J gave up 4 bases and V 6 bases, and 10 bases lay outside the gene matches. The CDR3 covers 16 residues. The CDR3: CASRKDRDRGSYGYTF. In nucleotides, the CDR3 is TGTGCCAGCAGGAAGGACCGGGACAGGGGGTCCTATGGCTACACCTTC.

This clone has more than one count but fewer than ten. The rearrangement links TRBV7-9 to TRBJ2-1, with unresolved D. V lost 1 base and J 7 bases, leaving 5 bases between the germline ends. The CDR3 length is 12 residues. The germline V gene encodes CDR1 SEHNR and CDR2 FQNEAQ (reference sequence). The CDR3 spells CASSLETNEQFF. DNA for the CDR3: TGTGCCAGCAGCTTAGAAACTAATGAGCAGTTCTTC.

This clone was recorded a few times. This chain uses TRBV5-1 with TRBJ2-1; possibly TRBD1 for D (5 bases). The CDR3 extends over 15 amino acids. The ends were cut back, 0 bases at V and 10 bases at J, with 17 bases in the middle. Germline V gene lookup returns CDR1 SGHRS and CDR2 YFSETQ. CDR3 sequence (DNA): TGCGCCAGCAGCTTGGACCGTGGGGCCTCTCGGGAGCAGTTCTTC. Its translation: CASSLDRGASREQFF.

The chain uses TRBV6-5 and TRBJ1-5; D remains ambiguous. Germline lookup yields CDR1 MNHEY and CDR2 SVGAGI. There are 16 residues in the CDR3. V lost 4 bases, J lost 3 bases, and 16 bases lay in between. The CDR3 region is CASSSLRQPVNQPQHF. CDR3 nucleotide sequence: TGTGCCAGCAGTTCCCTCAGGCAGCCGGTCAATCAGCCCCAGCATTTT.

This chain connects TRBV6-2 or TRBV6-3 to TRBJ1-5; possibly TRBD1 for D (6 bases). The ends were cut back, 5 bases at V and 6 bases at J, with 17 bases in the middle. This CDR3 comprises 15 residues. Germline lookup yields CDR1 MNHEY and CDR2 SVGEGT. CDR3 DNA: TGTGCCAGCAGTCAGGAGCTCGCAGGGGCTCAGCCCCAGCATTTT. It codes for CASSQELAGAQPQHF.

This rearrangement joins TRBV9 to TRBJ2-2, with 11 positions matching TRBD2. This CDR3 spans 15 amino acids. Looked up from germline, CDR1 is SGDLS and CDR2 is YYNGEE. V dropped 3 bases and J dropped 8; count of bases not matched to a gene: 6. The CDR3, as DNA: TGTGCCAGCAGCGAAACTAGCGGGGGCGCGGGGGAGCTGTTTTTT. It yields the protein CASSETSGGAGELFF. The variable domain in full, with the rest retrieved from reference TRBV9 and TRBJ2-2, is DSGVTQTPKHLITATGQRVTLRCSPRSGDLSVYWYQQSLDQGLQFLIQYYNGEERAKGNILERFSAQQFPDLHSELNLSSLELGDSALYFCASSETSGGAGELFFGEGSRLTVL.

V and J are TRBV11-2 and TRBJ1-2; no reliable D call. Looked up from germline, CDR1 is SGHAT and CDR2 is FQNNGV. V was shortened by 2 bases and J by 4 bases, with 14 bases between the two germline ends. The CDR3 contains 15 residues. CDR3 in DNA: TGTGCCAGCAGCTTAATGGGAGAGGTCCCCTATGGCTACACCTTC. Translating gives CASSLMGEVPYGYTF.

This clone was counted between two and nine times. This chain links TRBV19 with TRBJ2-7; 8 positions agree with TRBD1. The length of the CDR3 is 14 residues. CDR1 is LNHDA, CDR2 SQIVND, per germline (reference sequence). J lost 3 bases, V lost 5 bases, and 6 bases had no gene match. CDR3 sequence: CASSRRDRHYEQYF. In nucleotides, the CDR3 is TGTGCCAGTAGTCGAAGGGACAGGCACTACGAGCAGTACTTC.

The chain employs TRBV19 and TRBJ1-5, with D uncertain. CDR3 length equals 14 residues. Trimming took off 0 bases at V and 5 bases at J, with 8 bases between the two ends. Germline V gene sequence: CDR1 LNHDA, CDR2 SQIVND (reference sequence). This CDR3 is CASSIESTDQPQHF. The CDR3 DNA reads as TGTGCCAGTAGTATAGAATCCACAGATCAGCCCCAGCATTTT. Filled out from reference TRBV19 and TRBJ1-5, the complete variable domain reads DGGITQSPKYLFRKEGQNVTLSCEQNLNHDAMYWYRQDPGQGLRLIYYSQIVNDFQKGDIAEGYSVSREKKESFPLTVTSAQKNPTAFYLCASSIESTDQPQHFGDGTRLSIL.

V is TRBV9 and J is TRBJ1-1, with TRBD1 identical over 9 bases. Trimming took 0 bases from V and 1 from J; bases not matched to a gene: 7. This CDR3 has 17 amino acids. The germline V gene encodes CDR1 SGDLS and CDR2 YYNGEE. The CDR3 bases are TGTGCCAGCAGCGTAGTGGGGACAGGGAACGGGAACACTGAAGCTTTCTTT. Translating gives CASSVVGTGNGNTEAFF.

CDR3 DNA: TGTGCCAGCAGCCAAGCAAGTCGGGGACTTAGGGCTGGAAACACCATATATTTT. Its protein is CASSQASRGLRAGNTIYF. The V call is TRBV4-2, the J call TRBJ1-3, with D perhaps matching TRBD1 (5 bases). Germline V gene data show CDR1 as LGHNA and CDR2 as YNFKEQ. The CDR3 is 18 residues long. V lost 1 base and J 2 bases, leaving 18 bases between the germline ends.

This clone was detected only once. This chain links TRBV7-8 with TRBJ1-5; tentative D call: TRBD1 (6 bases). This CDR3 is built from 13 residues. Germline loops: CDR1 SGHVS, CDR2 FQNEAQ. The V end lost 5 bases, the J end lost 3 bases, and 8 bases lay between the germline ends. This chain's CDR3 is CASSAGVNQPQHF. As DNA, the CDR3 is TGTGCCAGCAGCGCAGGGGTCAATCAGCCCCAGCATTTT.

The V gene is TRBV5-1, the J gene TRBJ2-1; TRBD1 aligns across 8 bases. V lost 4 bases, J lost 6 bases, and 6 bases stayed unmatched. CDR3 length: 14 residues. Germline V gene lookup returns CDR1 SGHRS and CDR2 YFSETQ. CDR3 protein: CASSTWTGPNEQFF. DNA of the CDR3: TGCGCCAGCAGCACATGGACAGGGCCCAATGAGCAGTTCTTC.

The chain employs TRBV5-1 and TRBJ2-2, with a weak D call TRBD1 (5 bases). The CDR3 length is 15 residues. Germline CDR1 is SGHRS and CDR2 is YFSETQ. With 4 bases removed from V and 6 bases from J, the gap between germline ends came to 16 bases. This CDR3 is CASSVQGYLSGELFF. DNA of the CDR3: TGCGCCAGCAGCGTCCAGGGTTACCTCTCCGGGGAGCTGTTTTTT.

The gene calls are TRBV19 and TRBJ1-2; TRBD1 is a possible D gene (6 bases). This CDR3 is built from 14 residues. The germline V and J ends were trimmed by 1 base and 5 bases, with 11 bases remaining between them. Germline V CDR1 and CDR2: LNHDA, SQIVND (reference sequence). CDR3 in DNA: TGTGCCAGTAGTATAGCTACACAGGGTTATGGCTACACCTTC. Translation: CASSIATQGYGYTF.

This sequence joins TRBV9 and TRBJ1-1; D might be TRBD1 (5 bases). V dropped 3 bases and J dropped 3 bases, with 12 bases sitting between them. CDR3 length: 14 residues. The germline V gene encodes CDR1 SGDLS and CDR2 YYNGEE. The CDR3 sequence: CASSARQYYTEAFF. Written as DNA, the CDR3 is TGTGCCAGCAGCGCCAGACAGTATTACACTGAAGCTTTCTTT.

The gene calls are TRBV4-2 and TRBJ1-5, with D possibly matching TRBD1 (5 bases). The CDR3 is 14 amino acids. V was trimmed by 0 bases and J by 7 bases, leaving 10 bases between them. CDR1 and CDR2 (germline): LGHNA, YNFKEQ. This chain's CDR3 is CASSQDRVSQPQHF. The CDR3 region has the DNA TGTGCCAGCAGCCAAGACAGGGTTTCACAGCCCCAGCATTTT.

The rearrangement uses TRBV18 and TRBJ2-1; 9 bases line up with TRBD2. Germline loops: CDR1 KGHSH, CDR2 LQKENI. With V trimmed by 7 bases and J by 2 bases, 3 bases remained unmatched. The CDR3 has 14 residues. The CDR3 sequence: CASLGTSTYNEQFF. The DNA for the CDR3 is TGTGCCAGCTTGGGGACTAGCACCTACAATGAGCAGTTCTTC.

The chain recombines TRBV7-2 with TRBJ1-3; 7 bases are a match to TRBD1. With 7 bases clipped from V and 0 bases from J, the junction kept 6 bases outside the gene matches. The CDR3 is 15 residues long. The germline V gene has CDR1 SGHTA and CDR2 FQGNSA. CDR3 nucleotide sequence: TGTGCCAGCACCCCCGGGACAGCCTCTGGAAACACCATATATTTT. Translated: CASTPGTASGNTIYF. Looking up the rest from reference TRBV7-2 and TRBJ1-3 gives the full variable domain: GAGVSQSPSNKVTEKGKDVELRCDPISGHTALYWYRQSLGQGLEFLIYFQGNSAPDKSGLPSDRFSAERTGGSVSTLTIQRTQQEDSAVYLCASTPGTASGNTIYFGEGSWLTVV.